A selection of T cell receptor beta chains follows, all from one sample in a study of identical twins. TCRdb re-called the 5' RACE reads with MiXCR, one entry per CDR3 protein. The data contain 500,000 to 650,000 distinct CDR3 sequences, 20% to 25% of them singletons. This sample also belongs to another study, concerning yellow fever vaccine responses in identical twins.

The source material was CD4+ T cells sorted from blood. The receptors derive from a woman between 18 and 29 years old in good health. CDR3s include the opening cysteine and the closing phenylalanine or tryptophan. D genes are given only for firm matches. Rows give clone size only sometimes, using once, few, many, or a class for an expanded clone.

NA	TRBJ1-5	NA	TRBV25-1	CASSTGKGNQPQHF	TGTGCCAGCTCCACAGGGAAGGGCAATCAGCCCCAGCATTTT
NA	TRBJ2-7	NA	TRBV20-1	CSARAGTGEGSYEQYF	TGCAGTGCTAGAGCCGGTACGGGAGAAGGCTCCTACGAGCAGTACTTC
NA	TRBJ2-7	few	TRBV28	CASSPLRGASSYEQYF	TGTGCCAGCAGTCCCCTTCGCGGGGCCTCCTCCTACGAGCAGTACTTC
TRBD1	TRBJ2-3	NA	TRBV11-2	CASSRDRGLADTQYF	TGTGCCAGCAGCCGGGACAGGGGGTTAGCAGATACGCAGTATTTT
TRBD2	TRBJ2-1	few	TRBV6-5	CASSYWGGSYNEQFF	TGTGCCAGCAGTTACTGGGGGGGCTCCTACAATGAGCAGTTCTTC
NA	TRBJ1-2	few	TRBV19	CASSIERGYGYTF	TGTGCCAGTAGTATAGAGCGAGGTTATGGCTACACCTTC
TRBD1	TRBJ2-1	many	TRBV12-3/TRBV12-4	CASSQTGSDEQFF	TGTGCCAGCAGTCAGACAGGGTCGGATGAGCAGTTCTTC
TRBD2	TRBJ2-3	NA	TRBV20-1	CSAHGGGSYTQYF	TGCAGTGCCCACGGCGGGGGGTCATATACGCAGTATTTT
TRBD1	TRBJ2-7	few	TRBV18	CASSAGTGTYEQYF	TGTGCCAGCTCAGCCGGGACAGGGACCTACGAGCAGTACTTC
NA	TRBJ2-3	NA	TRBV25-1	CASSEYGRTDTQYF	TGTGCCAGCAGTGAATATGGGAGAACAGATACGCAGTATTTT
TRBD1	TRBJ1-1	few	TRBV5-1	CASSLWGDRGAEAFF	TGCGCCAGCAGCTTGTGGGGGGACAGGGGCGCTGAAGCTTTCTTT
TRBD1	TRBJ2-2	few	TRBV7-9	CASSSGQVATGELFF	TGTGCCAGCAGCTCGGGACAGGTGGCCACCGGGGAGCTGTTTTTT
NA	TRBJ2-3	many	TRBV12-3/TRBV12-4	CASSLIVTDTQYF	TGTGCCAGCAGTTTGATCGTGACAGATACGCAGTATTTT
NA	TRBJ2-2	NA	TRBV3-1	CASSQVRSTGELFF	TGTGCCAGCAGCCAAGTTAGGAGCACCGGGGAGCTGTTTTTT
TRBD2	TRBJ2-3	NA	TRBV6-5	CASSYGRVPTDTQYF	TGTGCCAGCAGTTACGGGAGGGTACCCACAGATACGCAGTATTTT
NA	TRBJ1-1	few	TRBV18	CASSPISGKNTEAFF	TGTGCCAGCTCACCGATCAGCGGGAAGAACACTGAAGCTTTCTTT
TRBD1	TRBJ2-6	NA	TRBV4-2	CASSQERGPGANVLTF	TGTGCCAGCAGCCAAGAAAGGGGGCCCGGGGCCAACGTCCTGACTTTC
NA	TRBJ2-2	NA	TRBV24-1	CATSVPGNSGELFF	TGTGCCACCAGTGTTCCAGGGAATTCCGGGGAGCTGTTTTTT
NA	TRBJ2-5	NA	TRBV24-1	CATSDGARKTQYF	TGTGCCACCAGTGACGGGGCCAGAAAGACCCAGTACTTC
TRBD1	TRBJ1-2	many	TRBV29-1	CSVVADRVGYGYTF	TGCAGCGTTGTTGCGGACAGGGTTGGCTATGGCTACACCTTC
TRBD1	TRBJ2-5	NA	TRBV5-1	CASSLAGTGEETQYF	TGCGCCAGCAGCTTGGCCGGGACAGGGGAAGAGACCCAGTACTTC
TRBD2	TRBJ2-1	NA	TRBV10-3	CAITANLAGGGNEQFF	TGTGCCATCACCGCGAACCTAGCGGGAGGCGGCAATGAGCAGTTCTTC
TRBD2	TRBJ2-2	NA	TRBV28	CASRTSGGGTGELFF	TGTGCCAGCAGGACTAGCGGGGGAGGCACCGGGGAGCTGTTTTTT
NA	TRBJ2-7	NA	TRBV20-1	CSAGDWAYEQYF	TGCAGCGCCGGGGATTGGGCCTACGAGCAGTACTTC
TRBD2	TRBJ2-1	few	TRBV4-1	CASSPERGLPLNEQFF	TGCGCCAGCAGCCCAGAGCGGGGCCTCCCCCTCAATGAGCAGTTCTTC
NA	TRBJ2-1	few	TRBV10-3	CAISESSGEYNEQFF	TGTGCCATCAGTGAGTCTAGCGGAGAATACAATGAGCAGTTCTTC
NA	TRBJ2-2	NA	TRBV24-1	CATTPQGNTGELFF	TGTGCCACCACACCTCAGGGGAACACCGGGGAGCTGTTTTTT
NA	TRBJ1-2	NA	TRBV11-1	CASSLKRAGRAARTSYGYTF	TGTGCCAGCAGCTTAAAAAGGGCCGGTCGGGCAGCAAGAACTTCCTATGGCTACACCTTC
NA	TRBJ2-7	NA	TRBV11-2	CASSTRLEGSYEQYF	TGTGCCAGCAGCACCCGGCTAGAGGGCTCCTACGAGCAGTACTTC
NA	TRBJ2-7	NA	TRBV7-8	CASSLGGLLRDEQYF	TGTGCCAGCAGCTTAGGTGGCCTCTTAAGGGATGAGCAGTACTTC
NA	TRBJ1-1	NA	TRBV3-1	CASSQAGSVRAFF	TGTGCCAGCAGCCAAGCAGGGTCGGTTAGAGCTTTCTTT
TRBD1	TRBJ1-1	NA	TRBV10-3	CAISLRQGASEAFF	TGTGCCATCAGTCTCAGACAGGGGGCCTCTGAAGCTTTCTTT